The clone carrying this TCR beta chain was counted at least ten times. This sample is drawn from a study of read filtering for tumor transcriptome and immune sequencing. The germline gives CDR1 SQVTM, CDR2 ANQGSEA. V lost 1 base to trimming and J lost 4 bases, with 13 bases between them. CDR3 length equals 15 residues. The library was built from 400 to 500 ng RNA with molecular barcoded adaptors for alpha/delta and beta/gamma chains. Using its own MiXCR run on the reads, TCRdb lists one record per CDR3 protein. Here the sample spans tens of thousands of distinct CDR3 sequences, roughly 19% being singletons.

The specimen was a population of CD138-negative cells sorted from bone marrow. The receptor was derived from a donor aged 40 or older with multiple myeloma. V gene TRBV29-1 combines with J gene TRBJ2-2, with D perhaps matching TRBD2 (5 bases). CDR3 bases: TGCAGCGTTGAAGGGCCCGGGGTGCGCACCGGGGAGCTGTTTTTT. Amino acids: CSVEGPGVRTGELFF.